This TCR beta chain was captured in a study of regulatory T cells in long-lasting Graves disease. This clonotype was recorded many times. Libraries of TCR beta came from iRepertoire HTBI primers plus Arm-PCR of CDR3 regions. TCRdb fed the multiplex PCR reads into MiXCR, producing one record per CDR3 protein. This sample has over 300,000 distinct CDR3 sequences, with 15% to 17% found just once. Time point reported: newly diagnosed GD, antithyroid drugs for less than 3 months. RNA from PBMCs was the source of the TCR library. V trimming: 4 bases; J trimming: 4 bases; junction bases outside the gene matches: 17. Per the germline V gene, CDR1 is MNHEY and CDR2 is SMNVEV (reference sequence). The CDR3 consists of 18 residues.

This TCR was sampled from a female donor with Graves disease. Sequences were derived from peripheral blood mononuclear cells (PBMCs), sampled at new diagnosis, from a patient treated with antithyroid drugs. The J gene is TRBJ1-2, the V gene TRBV27, with 8 bases fitting TRBD1. CDR3 region: CASSSLDRGPRGGYGYTF. The CDR3 DNA reads TGTGCCAGCAGTTCTCTCGACAGGGGTCCACGGGGAGGCTATGGCTACACCTTC.